The source of this TCR beta chain is a study of blood T cell repertoires in COVID-19. The overall study: The United States, Italy and Spain supplied acute and convalescent COVID-19 samples. The cDNA or gDNA used as material had been derived from T cells, B-cell-depleted T cells, or PBMCs.

Original methodology: The authors estimated nucleated cell counts from reference gene primer amplification. Profiled with immunoSEQ multiplex PCR; TCRdb holds only in-frame clones, not every one. That table gives V, J and clone size, and the DNA gave D and trimming. The table records around 310,000 clones, 75% to 90% of them present only once. What was sequenced was peripheral blood. This clonotype was obtained from a woman aged 55-69 years with acute or convalescent COVID-19.

CDR3 in amino acids: CASSLRTGDEQYF. In DNA, the CDR3 is TGCGCCAGCAGCTTGAGGACAGGGGACGAGCAGTACTTC. V gene TRBV5-1 combines with J gene TRBJ2-7, with 9 bases matching TRBD1. CDR1 and CDR2 from the germline V gene are SGHRS and YFSETQ. The junction had 1 base not matched to a gene; V was cut back by 1 base and J by 5 bases. The CDR3 contains 13 residues.